This passage covers 5 T cell receptor beta chains from one sample sequenced in a study of CD8+ T cells in alopecia areata. Treatment meaning: oral pan-JAK inhibitor, 5-10 mg twice daily. Investigators isolated RNA and reverse transcribed it into cDNA to act as the sequencing template. Only in-frame clones appear in the TCRdb table, and some are missing; sequencing was by immunoSEQ multiplex PCR. The sample lists fewer than 250,000 clones, roughly 66% seen once, with under 1.2% in the top ten. The material sequenced was CD4+ T cells sorted from blood, taken at week 24, from a patient treated with tofacitinib. These receptors were taken from a human donor with alopecia areata.

V usage is TRBV14 and J usage is TRBJ1-4; D ambiguous. Trimming took off 2 bases at V and 2 bases at J, with 9 bases between the two ends. The germline gives CDR1 SGHDN, CDR2 FVKESK. This CDR3 region has 15 residues. The CDR3 DNA sequence: TGTGCCAGCAGCCAACGGGCTGCGACTAATGAAAAACTGTTTTTT. It is translated as CASSQRAATNEKLFF.

The chain recombines TRBV5-6 with TRBJ1-1; D possibly corresponds to TRBD1 (6 bases). There are 17 residues in the CDR3. Germline CDR1 is SGHDT and CDR2 is YYEEEE. Trimming pared 0 bases from V and 1 base from J, leaving 16 bases between. Here the CDR3 DNA reads TGTGCCAGCAGCTTGGCACAGGGAGGGCCTAAGAACACTGAAGCTTTCTTT. Translation: CASSLAQGGPKNTEAFF.

This rearrangement joins TRBV7-8 to TRBJ1-6, with D possibly matching TRBD1 (6 bases). CDR1 and CDR2 from the germline V gene are SGHVS and FQNEAQ. This CDR3 has 16 residues. V was trimmed by 4 bases and J by 4 bases, leaving 14 bases between them. The CDR3 is CASSYRTVGYNSPLHF. For the CDR3, the DNA is TGTGCCAGCAGCTATCGGACAGTAGGTTATAATTCACCCCTCCACTTT.

This chain connects TRBV27 to TRBJ2-1; possibly TRBD2 for D (5 bases). The CDR3 totals 14 residues. Trimming cost V 2 bases and J 6 bases, with 11 bases left between them. Germline values: CDR1 MNHEY, CDR2 SMNVEV (reference sequence). This CDR3 is CASSLGWETNEQFF. For the CDR3, the DNA is TGTGCCAGCAGTTTAGGGTGGGAGACCAATGAGCAGTTCTTC.

In DNA, the CDR3 is TGTGCCAGCAGCAATGGACAGGGCATGGGAGAGACCCAGTACTTC. Protein sequence: CASSNGQGMGETQYF. The chain recombines TRBV6-5 with TRBJ2-5; 8 positions agree with TRBD1. V gave up 6 bases and J gave up 4 bases; unmatched junction bases: 10. The CDR3 totals 15 residues. Germline assignment: CDR1 MNHEY and CDR2 SVGAGI.